What follows are 7 T cell receptor beta chains derived from one specimen sequenced in a study of circulating and synovial CD4+ cells in juvenile arthritis. Assay used: immunoSEQ multiplex PCR; TCRdb lists only in-frame clones, some missing. The data hold some 35,000 clones, with 95% to 96% observed a single time. The sequencing input was CD4+ T cells from blood. These receptors were collected from a human donor with juvenile idiopathic arthritis.

The chain employs TRBV19 and TRBJ2-7, with D possibly matching TRBD1 (6 bases). The length of the CDR3 is 15 residues. In germline, CDR1 is LNHDA, CDR2 SQIVND (reference sequence). Trimming pared 5 bases from V and 6 bases from J, leaving 20 bases between. The chain's CDR3 is CASSQAGTPKGEQYF. The CDR3 DNA follows: TGTGCCAGTAGTCAGGCCGGGACACCGAAGGGCGAGCAGTACTTC.

V usage is TRBV6-5 and J usage is TRBJ1-1; a weak D match, TRBD1 (5 bases). Germline assignment: CDR1 MNHEY and CDR2 SVGAGI. Trimming left V 5 bases short and J 2 bases short, with 15 bases between. This CDR3 has 15 residues. The chain's CDR3 is CASSRAGGENTEAFF. CDR3 bases: TGTGCCAGCAGTCGCGCGGGAGGGGAAAACACTGAAGCTTTCTTT.

The V gene is TRBV4-2, the J gene TRBJ1-3; the D gene is possibly TRBD1 (6 bases). The V end was cut by 4 bases, the J end by 0 bases, with 10 bases between. CDR3 length: 15 residues. CDR1 and CDR2 from the germline V gene are LGHNA and YNFKEQ. CDR3 in DNA: TGTGCCAGCAGCCGACCGGACAGCTCTGGAAACACCATATATTTT. This encodes CASSRPDSSGNTIYF.

This rearrangement joins TRBV27 to TRBJ1-4; tentatively, D is TRBD1 (5 bases). The length of the CDR3 is 15 residues. The V end was cut by 6 bases, the J end by 10 bases, with 21 bases between. From germline, CDR1 is MNHEY and CDR2 SMNVEV (reference sequence). The CDR3 spells CASSSTGGSPGKLFF. Here the CDR3 DNA reads TGTGCCAGCAGCTCAACCGGGGGGAGTCCAGGAAAACTGTTTTTT.

J is TRBJ1-1 and V is TRBV6-5, with a tentative D call TRBD1 (5 bases). There are 15 residues in the CDR3. CDR1 is MNHEY and CDR2 is SVGAGI in the germline V gene. V dropped 5 bases and J dropped 1 base, with 14 bases sitting between them. The CDR3 region is CASSTLRGGNTEAFF. CDR3 sequence (DNA): TGTGCCAGCAGTACTTTACGGGGGGGGAACACTGAAGCTTTCTTT.

The chain recombines TRBV7-9 with TRBJ1-1; D gene ambiguous. This CDR3 region has 16 residues. The germline V gene encodes CDR1 SEHNR and CDR2 FQNEAQ (reference sequence). V was trimmed by 2 bases and J by 1 base, leaving 14 bases between them. CDR3 bases: TGTGCCAGCAGCTTAATCCGGGTAGATAAGAACACTGAAGCTTTCTTT. Translated, it gives CASSLIRVDKNTEAFF.

This CDR3 reads CASSDGDRVSTDTQYF. In nucleotides, the CDR3 is TGTGCCAGCAGCGACGGCGACAGGGTGAGCACAGATACGCAGTATTTT. The chain combines TRBV11-2 with TRBJ2-3; TRBD1 aligns across 7 bases. From germline, CDR1 is SGHAT and CDR2 FQNNGV. Trimming cost V 5 bases and J 0 bases; bases outside gene matches: 8. This CDR3 comprises 16 residues. Variable domain in full (rest from reference TRBV11-2 and TRBJ2-3): EAGVAQSPRYKIIEKRQSVAFWCNPISGHATLYWYQQILGQGPKLLIQFQNNGVVDDSQLPKDRFSAERLKGVDSTLKIQPAKLEDSAVYLCASSDGDRVSTDTQYFGPGTRLTVL.